The sequence of this TCR beta chain was determined in a study of shared clonotypes between healthy human individuals. It was into CD45RA+ naive and CD45RA-negative memory subsets that the CD4+ cells were split. Trimming removed 5 bases from V and 0 bases from J; junction bases left unmatched: 8. The CDR3 consists of 16 residues. Germline V gives CDR1 SGHVS, CDR2 FNYEAQ. Generated by immunoSEQ multiplex PCR, the TCRdb table keeps only in-frame clones and is missing some. The sample includes 2 million to 2.5 million clones, more than 90% of them seen just once. This chain links TRBV7-6 with TRBJ1-1; 8 bases align to TRBD1. This clonotype originated in a man aged 18 to 30 in good health. The sequenced sample consisted of naive CD4+ T cells sorted from blood. Subset defined: CD45RA+ positively selected. The CDR3 loop is CASSPSRTGMNTEAFF. The CDR3 DNA sequence: TGTGCCAGCAGCCCGAGCAGGACAGGGATGAACACTGAAGCTTTCTTT.